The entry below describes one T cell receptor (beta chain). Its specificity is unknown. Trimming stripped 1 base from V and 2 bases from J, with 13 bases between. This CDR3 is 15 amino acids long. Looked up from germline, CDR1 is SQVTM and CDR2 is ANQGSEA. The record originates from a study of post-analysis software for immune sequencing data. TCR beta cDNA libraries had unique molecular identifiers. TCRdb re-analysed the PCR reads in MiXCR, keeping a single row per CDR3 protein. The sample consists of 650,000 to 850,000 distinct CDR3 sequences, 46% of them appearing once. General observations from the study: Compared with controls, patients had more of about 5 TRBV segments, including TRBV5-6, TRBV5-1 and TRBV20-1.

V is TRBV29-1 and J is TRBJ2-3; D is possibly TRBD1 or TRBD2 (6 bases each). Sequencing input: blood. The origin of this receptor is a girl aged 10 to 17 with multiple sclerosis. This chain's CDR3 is CSVEGGRTNTDTQYF. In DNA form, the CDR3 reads TGCAGCGTTGAAGGGGGGCGGACTAACACAGATACGCAGTATTTT.